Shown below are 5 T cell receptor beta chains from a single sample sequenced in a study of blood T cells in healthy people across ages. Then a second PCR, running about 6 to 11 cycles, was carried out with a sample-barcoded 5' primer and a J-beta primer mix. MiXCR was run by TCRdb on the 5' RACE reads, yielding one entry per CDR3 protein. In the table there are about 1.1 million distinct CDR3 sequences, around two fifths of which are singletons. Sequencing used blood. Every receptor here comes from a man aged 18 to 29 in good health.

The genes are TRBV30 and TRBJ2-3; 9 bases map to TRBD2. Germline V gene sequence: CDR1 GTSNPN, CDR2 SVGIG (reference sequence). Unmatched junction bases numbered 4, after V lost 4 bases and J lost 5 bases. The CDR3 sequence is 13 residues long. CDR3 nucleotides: TGTGCCTGGACTAGCGGGGCGGGAGATACGCAGTATTTT. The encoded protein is CAWTSGAGDTQYF.

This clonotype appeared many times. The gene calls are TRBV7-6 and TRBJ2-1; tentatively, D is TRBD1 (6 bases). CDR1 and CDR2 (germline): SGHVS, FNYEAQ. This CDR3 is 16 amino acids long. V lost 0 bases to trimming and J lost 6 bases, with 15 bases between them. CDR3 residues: CASSLASGAMGNEQFF. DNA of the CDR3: TGTGCCAGCAGCTTAGCGTCAGGGGCGATGGGCAATGAGCAGTTCTTC.

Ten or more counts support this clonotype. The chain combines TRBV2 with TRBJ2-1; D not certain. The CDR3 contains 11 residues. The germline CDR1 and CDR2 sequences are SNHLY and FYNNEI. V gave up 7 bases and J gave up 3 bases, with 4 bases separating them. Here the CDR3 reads CASKVYNEQFF. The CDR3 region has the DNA TGTGCCAGCAAGGTCTACAATGAGCAGTTCTTC.

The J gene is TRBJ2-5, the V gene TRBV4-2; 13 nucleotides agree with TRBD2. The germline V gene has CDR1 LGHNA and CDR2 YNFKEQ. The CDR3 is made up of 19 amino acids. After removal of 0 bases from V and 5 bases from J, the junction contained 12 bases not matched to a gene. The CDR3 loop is CASSQENPGTSGEGETQYF. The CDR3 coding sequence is TGTGCCAGCAGCCAAGAAAACCCTGGGACTAGCGGGGAGGGGGAGACCCAGTACTTC.

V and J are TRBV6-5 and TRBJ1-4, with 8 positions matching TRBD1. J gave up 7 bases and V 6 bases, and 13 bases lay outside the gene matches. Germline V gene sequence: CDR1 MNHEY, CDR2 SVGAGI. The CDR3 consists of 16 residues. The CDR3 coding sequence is TGTGCCAGCAGCCGTCTTTCGACAGGGGTTCCTGAAAAACTGTTTTTT. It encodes CASSRLSTGVPEKLFF.